Described below is a single T cell receptor (beta chain) sequence and its context. High-throughput TCR beta sequencing covered peripheral CD8+ and CD4+ T cells. The controls were healthy donors who were matched for age and sex. TEMRA cells were FACS-enriched, while CD8+ and CD4+ T cells were negatively isolated. These data originate in a study of CD8 T cells in Susac syndrome. Reverse transcription of 0.5 to 1 ug RNA was performed with random hexamers. The authors amplified TCR beta CDR3 across 54 Vbeta and 13 Jbeta using immunoSEQ multiplex PCR. TCRdb re-called the immunoSEQ multiplex PCR reads with MiXCR, one entry per CDR3 protein. In the table there are tens of thousands of distinct CDR3 sequences, approximately 93% of which are singletons. The trim removed 1 base at V and 6 bases at J, leaving 6 bases unmatched. The CDR3 is 15 amino acids. Germline V gives CDR1 SGHVS, CDR2 FNYEAQ.

This clonotype originated in a human donor in good health. The rearrangement uses TRBV7-6 and TRBJ2-1; 7 bases are a match to TRBD2. The sample consisted of CD8+ T cells from PBMCs. The CDR3 protein is CASSLESGGVNEQFF. As DNA, the CDR3 is TGTGCCAGCAGCTTAGAGTCGGGAGGAGTCAATGAGCAGTTCTTC. Full variable domain (rest looked up from reference TRBV7-6 and TRBJ2-1): GAGVSQSPRYKVTKRGQDVALRCDPISGHVSLYWYRQALGQGPEFLTYFNYEAQQDKSGLPNDRFSAERPEGSISTLTIQRTEQRDSAMYRCASSLESGGVNEQFFGPGTRLTVL.